What follows is one TCR beta chain and its context. The antigen it recognizes is unknown. No qualities accompany the bases; no much larger clone lies one base away. This specimen belongs to a study of OX40 agonist ivuxolimab in advanced cancers. The study in broad terms: Ivuxolimab, which targeted the costimulatory receptor OX40 (CD134), was an agonistic, fully human IgG2 monoclonal antibody. Intravenous ivuxolimab was administered to patients every 2 weeks at six dose levels: 0.01, 0.1, 0.3, 1.5, 3 and 10 mg/kg. Among the 52 dose-escalation patients, about 19 had hepatocellular carcinoma, 15 or so melanoma, 9 renal cell carcinoma and 9 head and neck cancer. A male proportion of 82.7% and a mean age of approximately 62 years, ranging from 23 to 79, were recorded for the dose-escalation cohort. Patients were allowed to have had prior anti-PD-1, anti-PD-L1 or anti-CTLA-4 therapy, and more than 35% of the dose-escalation patients had been treated with checkpoint inhibitors. Partial responses occurred in three dose-escalation patients: two with cutaneous melanoma and one with hepatocellular carcinoma. The point of sequencing TCRbeta in the periphery was to test whether ivuxolimab changed TCR sequence diversity and drove clonal T-cell expansion. The paper describes the monotherapy dose-escalation part (N ≈ 51 patients) of the phase I trial of ivuxolimab.

Patients with a history of autoimmune disease or receiving systemic immunosuppression were excluded from the trial. Peripheral blood for TCR sequencing was drawn from every dose cohort at baseline, at cycle 4 day 1 and at cycle 7 day 1. The samples were taken from a phase I, first-in-human, multicenter, open-label dose-escalation trial of ivuxolimab. Adults with locally advanced or metastatic melanoma, renal cell, hepatocellular, or head and neck squamous cell carcinoma were enrolled in the trial. Before TCR sequencing, CD4+ T cells and CD8+ T cells from peripheral blood were sorted into separate populations. The germline V gene supplies CDR1 SGHTA and CDR2 FQGNSA. The junction shows trimming of 1 base on V and 8 bases on J, plus 9 bases between the germline ends. There are 13 amino acids in the CDR3, from cysteine to phenylalanine inclusive. Only CDR3 DNA is held: 39 bases, read in frame from base 1.

To sequence the TCRbeta CDR3 region, genomic DNA was isolated from the sorted cells. The immunoSEQ Assay was used to sequence the TCRbeta CDR3 regions. TCRdb mirrors the immuneACCESS table, restricted to in-frame sequences. Some clones are absent from its copies; in checked studies, under half trace to an unresolved V gene, and the reason for the others is unknown. For this sample there are around 80,000 clones; 89% appear just once. The ten largest clonotypes hold over 0.15% of the sample. The paper's findings and limits, for the study overall: After ivuxolimab, more expanded clones were found on average in CD8+ T cells than in CD4+ T cells. Antigen specificity was not determined for the clonally expanded peripheral T cells. Clonal expansion of both CD4+ and CD8+ blood T cells was observed from baseline to week 6 at doses 0.1 to 3.0 mg/kg. Low levels of normalized T-cell clonal expansion were also shown by some nonresponding patients. In the 0.1-3.0 mg/kg groups, partial responders were among the patients with the lowest normalized peripheral clonal expansion, particularly in CD8+ T cells.

The source material was CD4+ or CD8+ T cells sorted from blood, sampled in a trial of the OX40 agonist ivuxolimab. The V gene is TRBV7-2 and the J gene is TRBJ1-3; no D gene call is confident. The origin of this receptor is an adult with an advanced solid tumor such as melanoma, head and neck, liver or kidney cancer. The CDR3 amino acid sequence is: CASSLDPGYTIYF. The sequenced DNA: TGTGCCAGCAGCTTAGATCCCGGCTACACCATATATTTT.